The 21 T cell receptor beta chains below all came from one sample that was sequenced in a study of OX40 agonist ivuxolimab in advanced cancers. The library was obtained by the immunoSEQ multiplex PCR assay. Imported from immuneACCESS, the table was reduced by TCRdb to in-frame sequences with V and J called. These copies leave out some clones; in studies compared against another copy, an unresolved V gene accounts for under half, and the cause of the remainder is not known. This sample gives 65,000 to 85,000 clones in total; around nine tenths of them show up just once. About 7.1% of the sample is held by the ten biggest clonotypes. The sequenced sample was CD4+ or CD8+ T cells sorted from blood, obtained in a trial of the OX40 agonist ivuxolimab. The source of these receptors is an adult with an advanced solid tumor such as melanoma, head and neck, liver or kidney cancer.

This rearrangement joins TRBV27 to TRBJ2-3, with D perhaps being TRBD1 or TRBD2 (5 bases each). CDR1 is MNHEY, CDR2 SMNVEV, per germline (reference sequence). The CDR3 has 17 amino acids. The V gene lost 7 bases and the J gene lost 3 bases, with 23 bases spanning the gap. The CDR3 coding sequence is TGTGCCAGCATTCCCCAGGGACCCGATGGGTTTACAGATACGCAGTATTTT. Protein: CASIPQGPDGFTDTQYF.

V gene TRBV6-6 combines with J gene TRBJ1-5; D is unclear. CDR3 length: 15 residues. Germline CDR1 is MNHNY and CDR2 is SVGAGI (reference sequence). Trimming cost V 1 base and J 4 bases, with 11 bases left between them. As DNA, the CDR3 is TGTGCCAGCAGTTACTTAGACGGGGAAAATCAGCCCCAGCATTTT. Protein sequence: CASSYLDGENQPQHF.

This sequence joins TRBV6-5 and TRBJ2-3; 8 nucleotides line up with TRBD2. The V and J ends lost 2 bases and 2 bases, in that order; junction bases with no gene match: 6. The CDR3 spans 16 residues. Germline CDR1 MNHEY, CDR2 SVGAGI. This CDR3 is CASSYVSGGPTDTQYF. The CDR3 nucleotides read TGTGCCAGCAGTTACGTGAGCGGGGGCCCCACAGATACGCAGTATTTT.

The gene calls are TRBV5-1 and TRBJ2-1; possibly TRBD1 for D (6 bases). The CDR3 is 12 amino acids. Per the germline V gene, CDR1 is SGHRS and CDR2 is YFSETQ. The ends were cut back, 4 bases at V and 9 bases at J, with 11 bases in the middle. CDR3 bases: TGCGCCAGCAGCCCGGGGACACCTGAGCAGTTCTTC. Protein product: CASSPGTPEQFF.

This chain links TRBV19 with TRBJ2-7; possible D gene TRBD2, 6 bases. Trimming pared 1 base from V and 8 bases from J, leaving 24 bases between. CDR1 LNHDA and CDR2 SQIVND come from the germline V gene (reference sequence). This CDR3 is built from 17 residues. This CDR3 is CASSIVWTNGEVLQQYF. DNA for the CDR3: TGTGCCAGTAGTATAGTGTGGACTAACGGCGAGGTTCTTCAGCAGTACTTC.

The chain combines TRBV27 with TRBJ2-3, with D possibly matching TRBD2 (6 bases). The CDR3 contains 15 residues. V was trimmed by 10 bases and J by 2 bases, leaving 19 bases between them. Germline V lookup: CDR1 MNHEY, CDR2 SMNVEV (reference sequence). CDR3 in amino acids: CATGSWGEITDTQYF. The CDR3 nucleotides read TGTGCCACCGGCTCGTGGGGGGAAATCACAGATACGCAGTATTTT.

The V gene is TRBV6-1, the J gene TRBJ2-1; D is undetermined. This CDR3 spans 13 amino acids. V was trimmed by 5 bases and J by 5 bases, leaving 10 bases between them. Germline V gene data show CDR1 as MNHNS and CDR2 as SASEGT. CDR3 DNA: TGTGCCAGCAGTTCTATGGGCAACAATGAGCAGTTCTTC. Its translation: CASSSMGNNEQFF.

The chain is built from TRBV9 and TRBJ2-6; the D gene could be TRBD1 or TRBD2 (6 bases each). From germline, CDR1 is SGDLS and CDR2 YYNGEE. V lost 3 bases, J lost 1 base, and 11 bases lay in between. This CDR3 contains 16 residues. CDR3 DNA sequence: TGTGCCAGCAGCGAGTGGGGGGCATCTGGGGCCAACGTCCTGACTTTC. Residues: CASSEWGASGANVLTF.

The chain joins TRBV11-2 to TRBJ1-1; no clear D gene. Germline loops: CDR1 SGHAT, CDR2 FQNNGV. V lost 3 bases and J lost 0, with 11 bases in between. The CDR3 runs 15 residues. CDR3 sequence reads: CASSFTGSLNTEAFF. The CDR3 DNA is TGTGCCAGCAGCTTCACCGGGAGCCTGAACACTGAAGCTTTCTTT.

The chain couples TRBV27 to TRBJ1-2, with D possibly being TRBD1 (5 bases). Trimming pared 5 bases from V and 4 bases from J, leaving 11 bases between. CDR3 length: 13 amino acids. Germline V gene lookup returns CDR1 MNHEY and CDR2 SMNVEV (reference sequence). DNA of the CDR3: TGTGCCAGCAGTCCGGGGCCGTCCTATGGCTACACCTTC. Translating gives CASSPGPSYGYTF.

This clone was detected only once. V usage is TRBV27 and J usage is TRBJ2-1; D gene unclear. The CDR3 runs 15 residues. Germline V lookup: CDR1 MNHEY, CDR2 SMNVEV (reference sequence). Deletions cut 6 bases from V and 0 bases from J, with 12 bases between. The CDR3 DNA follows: TGTGCCAGCAGCCCTGGGGTCAGCTCCTACAATGAGCAGTTCTTC. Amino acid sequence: CASSPGVSSYNEQFF.

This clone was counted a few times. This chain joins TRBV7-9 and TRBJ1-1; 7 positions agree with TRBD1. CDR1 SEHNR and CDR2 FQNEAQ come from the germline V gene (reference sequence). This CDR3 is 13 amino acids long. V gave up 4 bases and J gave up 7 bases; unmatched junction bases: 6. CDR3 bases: TGTGCCAGCAGCTGGCTACAGGGGAATGAAGCTTTCTTT. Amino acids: CASSWLQGNEAFF. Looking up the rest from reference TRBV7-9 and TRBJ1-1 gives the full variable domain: DTGVSQNPRHKITKRGQNVTFRCDPISEHNRLYWYRQTLGQGPEFLTYFQNEAQLEKSRLLSDRFSAERPKGSFSTLEIQRTEQGDSAMYLCASSWLQGNEAFFGQGTRLTVV.

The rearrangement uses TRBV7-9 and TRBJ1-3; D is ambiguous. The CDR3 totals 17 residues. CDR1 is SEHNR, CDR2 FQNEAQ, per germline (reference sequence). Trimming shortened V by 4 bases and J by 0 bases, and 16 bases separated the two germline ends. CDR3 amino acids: CASSSPSEGPSGNTIYF. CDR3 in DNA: TGTGCCAGCAGCTCCCCCTCAGAGGGCCCCTCTGGAAACACCATATATTTT.

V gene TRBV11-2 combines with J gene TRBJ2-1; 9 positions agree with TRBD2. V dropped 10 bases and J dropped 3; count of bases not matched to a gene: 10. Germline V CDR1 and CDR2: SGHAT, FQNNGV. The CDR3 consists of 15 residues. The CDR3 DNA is TGTGCCACCGATTCGCGGGAGGGCTTCTACAATGAGCAGTTCTTC. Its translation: CATDSREGFYNEQFF.

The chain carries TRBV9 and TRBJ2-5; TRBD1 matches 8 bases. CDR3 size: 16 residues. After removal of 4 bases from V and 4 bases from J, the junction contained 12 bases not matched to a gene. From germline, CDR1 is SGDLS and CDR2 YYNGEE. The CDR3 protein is CASSLLGQGVTETQYF. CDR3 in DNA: TGTGCCAGCAGCCTCTTAGGACAGGGTGTGACAGAGACCCAGTACTTC.

Here the CDR3 DNA reads TGTGCCAGCAGCCCTAGGGACAGGGGGAAAAGCTATGGCTACACCTTC. This translates into CASSPRDRGKSYGYTF. This rearrangement joins TRBV27 to TRBJ1-2; TRBD1 aligns across 11 bases. Germline values: CDR1 MNHEY, CDR2 SMNVEV (reference sequence). The CDR3 spans 16 residues. After removal of 6 bases from V and 4 bases from J, the junction contained 10 bases not matched to a gene.

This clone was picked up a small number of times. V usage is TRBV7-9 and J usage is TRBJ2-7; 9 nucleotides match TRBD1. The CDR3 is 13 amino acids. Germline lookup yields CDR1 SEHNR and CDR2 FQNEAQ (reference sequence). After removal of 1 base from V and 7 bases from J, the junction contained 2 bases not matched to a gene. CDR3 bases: TGTGCCAGCAGCTTAGTCGGGACAGGGGAGCAGTACTTC. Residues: CASSLVGTGEQYF.

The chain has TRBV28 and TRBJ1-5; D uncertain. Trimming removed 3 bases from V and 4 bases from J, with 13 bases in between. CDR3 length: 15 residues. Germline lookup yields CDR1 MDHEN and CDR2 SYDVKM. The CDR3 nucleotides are TGTGCCAGCAGTTTGGACCAAGAGGCAAATCAGCCCCAGCATTTT. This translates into CASSLDQEANQPQHF.

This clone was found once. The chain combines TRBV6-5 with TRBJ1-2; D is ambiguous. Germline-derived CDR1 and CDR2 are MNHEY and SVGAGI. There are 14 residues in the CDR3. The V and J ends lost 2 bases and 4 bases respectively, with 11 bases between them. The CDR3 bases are TGTGCCAGCAGTTACCTAGGCCCAGGCTATGGCTACACCTTC. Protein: CASSYLGPGYGYTF.

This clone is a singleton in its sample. In DNA form, the CDR3 reads TGTGCCAGCAGCTCGACAGGGAACCAAGAGACCCAGTACTTC. Its translation: CASSSTGNQETQYF. The V and J genes are TRBV7-9 and TRBJ2-5; 7 bases are shared with TRBD1. V shed 4 bases and J 0 bases; nucleotides not matched to a gene: 2. Germline CDR1 SEHNR, CDR2 FQNEAQ (reference sequence). The CDR3 covers 14 residues.

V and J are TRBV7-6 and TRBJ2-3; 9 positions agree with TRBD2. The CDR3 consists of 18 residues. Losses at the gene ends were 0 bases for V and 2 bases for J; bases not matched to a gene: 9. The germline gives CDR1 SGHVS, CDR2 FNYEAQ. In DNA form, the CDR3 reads TGTGCCAGCAGCTTAGCGCATGATAGCGGGGGCCTCACAGATACGCAGTATTTT. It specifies CASSLAHDSGGLTDTQYF.